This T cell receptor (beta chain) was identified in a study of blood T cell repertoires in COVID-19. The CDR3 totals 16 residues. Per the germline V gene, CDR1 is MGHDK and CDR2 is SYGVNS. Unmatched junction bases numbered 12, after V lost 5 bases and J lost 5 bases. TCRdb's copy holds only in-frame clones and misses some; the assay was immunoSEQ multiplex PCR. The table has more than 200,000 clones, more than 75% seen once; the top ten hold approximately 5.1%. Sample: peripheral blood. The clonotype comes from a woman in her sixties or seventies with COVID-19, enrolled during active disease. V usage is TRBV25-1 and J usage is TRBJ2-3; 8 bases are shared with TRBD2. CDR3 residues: CASSRVIAGTEDTQYF. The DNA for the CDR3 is TGTGCCAGCAGTAGAGTCATAGCGGGAACCGAAGATACGCAGTATTTT.